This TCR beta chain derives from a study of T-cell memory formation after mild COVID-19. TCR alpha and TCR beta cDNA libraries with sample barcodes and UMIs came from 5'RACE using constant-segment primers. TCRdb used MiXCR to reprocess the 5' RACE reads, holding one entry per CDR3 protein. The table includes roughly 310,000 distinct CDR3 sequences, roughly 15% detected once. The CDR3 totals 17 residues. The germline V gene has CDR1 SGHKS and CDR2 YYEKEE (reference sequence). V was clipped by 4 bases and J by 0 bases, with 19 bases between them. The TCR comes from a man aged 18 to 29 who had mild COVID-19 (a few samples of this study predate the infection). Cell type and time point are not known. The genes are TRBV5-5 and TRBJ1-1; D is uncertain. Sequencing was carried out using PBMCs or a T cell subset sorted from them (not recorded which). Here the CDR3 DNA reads TGTGCCAGCAGCGGTTCTGGACCGGGCCGCCTGAACACTGAAGCTTTCTTT. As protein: CASSGSGPGRLNTEAFF.